These T cell receptor beta chains were read from a single sample in a study of tumor-infiltrating lymphocytes in primary liver carcinoma. Each CDR3 protein gets one entry after TCRdb re-called the multiplex PCR reads with MiXCR. The sample lists 250,000 to 400,000 distinct CDR3 sequences; 65% were seen once. Sample: peripheral blood. The receptors shown here come from a middle-aged man with primary liver carcinoma and hepatitis B virus infection. Each CDR3 is given with its conserved first and last residue. The D gene is left open where the match is weak. Not every row has a clone size; where given, it reads once, few, many or a size class.

d_call: -
j_call: TRBJ2-3
v_call: TRBV5-6
cdr3_length: 13
clone_size: -
cdr3_aa: CASSNDETDTQYF
cdr3_nt: TGTGCCAGCAGCAACGACGAGACAGATACACAGTATTTT

d_call: TRBD2
j_call: TRBJ2-5
v_call: TRBV12-3/TRBV12-4
cdr3_length: 15
clone_size: -
cdr3_aa: CASSHGRRAEETRYF
cdr3_nt: TGTGCCAGCAGTCACGGGAGGCGGGCTGAAGAGACCCGGTACTTC

d_call: -
j_call: TRBJ2-1
v_call: TRBV6-2/TRBV6-3
cdr3_length: 13
clone_size: many
cdr3_aa: CASSYFPRGPVSF
cdr3_nt: TGTGCCAGCAGTTACTTCCCCCGAGGGCCAGTGTCATTC

d_call: -
j_call: TRBJ2-1
v_call: TRBV18
cdr3_length: 16
clone_size: few
cdr3_aa: CASSPMGLRPGDEQFF
cdr3_nt: TGTGCCAGCTCACCCATGGGACTCCGGCCTGGGGATGAGCAGTTCTTC

d_call: -
j_call: TRBJ1-3
v_call: TRBV15
cdr3_length: 14
clone_size: -
cdr3_aa: CVTSWGETGNTIYF
cdr3_nt: TGTGTCACCAGCTGGGGGGAAACTGGAAATACCATATATTTT

d_call: -
j_call: TRBJ2-5
v_call: TRBV11-1
cdr3_length: 15
clone_size: -
cdr3_aa: CASSFGGASQETQYF
cdr3_nt: TGTGCCAGCAGCTTCGGTGGAGCCTCACAAGAGACCCAGTACTTC

d_call: -
j_call: TRBJ2-1
v_call: TRBV4-1
cdr3_length: 16
clone_size: -
cdr3_aa: CANSQVDLVHYNGQFF
cdr3_nt: TGCGCCAACAGCCAAGTCGACCTAGTTCATTACAATGGGCAGTTCTTC

d_call: -
j_call: TRBJ2-5
v_call: TRBV29-1
cdr3_length: 15
clone_size: -
cdr3_aa: CSVDGGPGGRETQYF
cdr3_nt: TGCAGCGTCGATGGAGGACCCGGGGGCCGAGAGACCCAGTACTTC

d_call: -
j_call: TRBJ2-1
v_call: TRBV29-1
cdr3_length: 14
clone_size: -
cdr3_aa: CSVVAGSSYNEHFF
cdr3_nt: TGCAGCGTTGTCGCGGGAAGCTCATACAATGAGCACTTCTTC

d_call: -
j_call: TRBJ2-7
v_call: TRBV5-5
cdr3_length: 12
clone_size: -
cdr3_aa: CASSPPSVEQYF
cdr3_nt: TGTGCCAGCAGCCCCCCAAGTGTCGAGCAGTACTTC

d_call: -
j_call: TRBJ2-3
v_call: TRBV4-3
cdr3_length: 18
clone_size: once
cdr3_aa: CASSQGTTSWRPTDTQYF
cdr3_nt: TGCGCCAGCAGCCAAGGTACCACTAGCTGGAGGCCCACAGATACGCAGTATTTT

d_call: TRBD2
j_call: TRBJ2-7
v_call: TRBV5-1
cdr3_length: 13
clone_size: -
cdr3_aa: CASNLEAGAEQYF
cdr3_nt: TGCGCCAGCAACTTGGAGGCGGGAGCCGAGCAGTACTTC

d_call: TRBD1
j_call: TRBJ1-1
v_call: TRBV6-5
cdr3_length: 14
clone_size: many
cdr3_aa: CATGQGRANTEAFF
cdr3_nt: TGTGCCACCGGACAGGGGAGGGCGAACACTGAAGCTTTCTTT

d_call: TRBD1
j_call: TRBJ1-2
v_call: TRBV19
cdr3_length: 15
clone_size: -
cdr3_aa: CASSIFGQENYGYTF
cdr3_nt: TGTGCCAGTAGTATTTTCGGACAGGAAAACTATGGCTACACCTTC

d_call: -
j_call: TRBJ2-5
v_call: TRBV10-2
cdr3_length: 15
clone_size: once
cdr3_aa: CASSRALADQVTHYF
cdr3_nt: TGCGCCAGCAGTCGGGCCTTAGCGGACCAAGTGACCCATTACTTC

d_call: -
j_call: TRBJ2-3
v_call: TRBV11-1
cdr3_length: 13
clone_size: -
cdr3_aa: CASSLAASDMQYF
cdr3_nt: TGTGCCAGCAGCTTAGCAGCCTCCGATATGCAATATTTT

d_call: TRBD1
j_call: TRBJ2-7
v_call: TRBV6-1
cdr3_length: 19
clone_size: -
cdr3_aa: CANRIPRGPDGASSYEQYF
cdr3_nt: TGTGCCAACAGAATTCCAAGGGGGCCGGACGGGGCGAGCTCCTACGAGCAGTACTTC

d_call: -
j_call: TRBJ1-6
v_call: TRBV11-1
cdr3_length: 13
clone_size: -
cdr3_aa: CASSRTLVSTLHF
cdr3_nt: TGTGCCAGCAGTCGGACACTGGTCTCAACCCTCCACTTT

d_call: -
j_call: TRBJ1-1
v_call: TRBV11-2
cdr3_length: 16
clone_size: -
cdr3_aa: CANSSRADGSNTEAFF
cdr3_nt: TGTGCCAACAGCTCCCGCGCGGACGGATCAAACACTGAAGCTTTCTTT

d_call: -
j_call: TRBJ1-5
v_call: TRBV6-2/TRBV6-3
cdr3_length: 14
clone_size: -
cdr3_aa: CASSYMGGGQPQHF
cdr3_nt: TGTGCCAGCAGTTACATGGGGGGCGGTCAGCCCCAGCATTTT

d_call: TRBD2
j_call: TRBJ2-7
v_call: TRBV11-3
cdr3_length: 18
clone_size: -
cdr3_aa: CASSLGLAGVTSSYEQYF
cdr3_nt: TGTGCCAGCAGCTTAGGACTAGCGGGAGTCACCAGCTCCTACGAGCAGTACTTC

d_call: -
j_call: TRBJ2-7
v_call: TRBV4-1
cdr3_length: 18
clone_size: once
cdr3_aa: CASSQDQSKVAVAYEQYF
cdr3_nt: TGCGCCAGCAGCCAAGATCAGTCTAAGGTAGCGGTAGCCTACGAGCAGTACTTC

d_call: -
j_call: TRBJ2-7
v_call: TRBV7-3
cdr3_length: 13
clone_size: few
cdr3_aa: CASSLNVGGEQYF
cdr3_nt: TGTGCCAGCAGCTTAAACGTGGGGGGCGAGCAGTACTTC

d_call: -
j_call: TRBJ2-3
v_call: TRBV10-3
cdr3_length: 12
clone_size: -
cdr3_aa: CVISESGDTQYF
cdr3_nt: TGTGTCATCAGTGAGTCAGGGGATACGCAGTATTTT

d_call: -
j_call: TRBJ2-6
v_call: TRBV10-2
cdr3_length: 12
clone_size: few
cdr3_aa: CATASGANVLTF
cdr3_nt: TGCGCCACCGCCTCTGGGGCCAACGTCCTGACTTTC

d_call: -
j_call: TRBJ2-4
v_call: TRBV11-1
cdr3_length: 14
clone_size: few
cdr3_aa: CASSPRMDKNIQYF
cdr3_nt: TGTGCCAGCAGCCCCAGAATGGACAAAAACATTCAGTACTTC

d_call: -
j_call: TRBJ2-2
v_call: TRBV11-2
cdr3_length: 14
clone_size: -
cdr3_aa: CASSLTGSIGELFF
cdr3_nt: TGTGCTAGCAGCTTGACAGGTTCCATCGGGGAGCTGTTTTTT

d_call: -
j_call: TRBJ2-7
v_call: TRBV5-5
cdr3_length: 14
clone_size: -
cdr3_aa: CTSSLVSSNYEHYF
cdr3_nt: TGTACCAGCAGCTTGGTGTCGTCAAACTACGAGCATTACTTC

d_call: -
j_call: TRBJ2-7
v_call: TRBV13
cdr3_length: 12
clone_size: -
cdr3_aa: CASRISSYEQYF
cdr3_nt: TGTGCCAGCAGGATAAGCTCCTACGAGCAGTACTTC

d_call: -
j_call: TRBJ1-5
v_call: TRBV6-6
cdr3_length: 15
clone_size: -
cdr3_aa: CASSYQTVRNQPQHF
cdr3_nt: TGTGCCAGCAGTTACCAAACAGTTAGGAATCAGCCCCAGCATTTT

d_call: TRBD2
j_call: TRBJ2-3
v_call: TRBV6-6
cdr3_length: 19
clone_size: -
cdr3_aa: CASSYKTRGLAGGTDTQYF
cdr3_nt: TGTGCCAGCAGTTACAAAACCCGGGGACTAGCGGGAGGAACAGATACGCAGTATTTT

d_call: -
j_call: TRBJ1-4
v_call: TRBV10-3
cdr3_length: 13
clone_size: -
cdr3_aa: CAIKAGANEKLFF
cdr3_nt: TGTGCCATCAAAGCGGGCGCAAATGAAAAACTGTTTTTT

d_call: -
j_call: TRBJ2-5
v_call: TRBV11-2
cdr3_length: 15
clone_size: once
cdr3_aa: CASNLALTGGETQYF
cdr3_nt: TGTGCCAGCAACTTAGCACTAACGGGTGGAGAGACCCAGTACTTC

d_call: -
j_call: TRBJ1-5
v_call: TRBV6-2/TRBV6-3
cdr3_length: 15
clone_size: many
cdr3_aa: CASSYRLTDNQPQHF
cdr3_nt: TGTGCCAGCAGTTACAGATTGACTGATAATCAGCCCCAGCATTTT

d_call: TRBD2
j_call: TRBJ2-3
v_call: TRBV7-3
cdr3_length: 16
clone_size: -
cdr3_aa: CASSHGLAGGTDTQYF
cdr3_nt: TGTGCCAGCAGCCATGGACTAGCGGGTGGGACTGATACGCAGTATTTT

d_call: TRBD1
j_call: TRBJ2-5
v_call: TRBV29-1
cdr3_length: 13
clone_size: many
cdr3_aa: CSGGTALQETQYF
cdr3_nt: TGCAGCGGTGGGACAGCACTCCAAGAGACCCAGTACTTC

d_call: -
j_call: TRBJ1-4
v_call: TRBV5-1
cdr3_length: 14
clone_size: few
cdr3_aa: CASSLLGQGEKLFF
cdr3_nt: TGCGCCAGCAGCTTACTAGGGCAGGGCGAAAAACTGTTTTTT

d_call: -
j_call: TRBJ2-5
v_call: TRBV28
cdr3_length: 16
clone_size: few
cdr3_aa: CASSFAPEYRVDGQYF
cdr3_nt: TGTGCCAGCAGTTTCGCTCCGGAATACCGGGTGGATGGCCAGTACTTC

d_call: -
j_call: TRBJ2-1
v_call: TRBV29-1
cdr3_length: 14
clone_size: once
cdr3_aa: CSGLHGSSYNEQFF
cdr3_nt: TGCAGCGGCCTGCACGGGTCCTCCTACAATGAGCAGTTCTTT

d_call: TRBD1
j_call: TRBJ1-1
v_call: TRBV7-8
cdr3_length: 14
clone_size: once
cdr3_aa: CASSLKGTETEAFF
cdr3_nt: TGTGCCAGCAGCCTCAAAGGGACAGAGACTGAAGCTTTCTTT

d_call: -
j_call: TRBJ1-1
v_call: TRBV6-6
cdr3_length: 15
clone_size: -
cdr3_aa: CASSDRQVRNTEVFF
cdr3_nt: TGTGCCAGCAGTGATCGACAGGTGAGGAACACTGAAGTTTTCTTT

d_call: -
j_call: TRBJ2-7
v_call: TRBV10-3
cdr3_length: 14
clone_size: few
cdr3_aa: CAIRTRASETEQYF
cdr3_nt: TGTGCCATCAGGACCCGGGCTAGCGAAACCGAGCAGTACTTC

d_call: -
j_call: TRBJ1-1
v_call: TRBV29-1
cdr3_length: 14
clone_size: few
cdr3_aa: CSVRGPGKNTEAFF
cdr3_nt: TGCAGCGTTAGAGGCCCGGGGAAGAACACTGAAGCTTTCTTT

d_call: -
j_call: TRBJ1-5
v_call: TRBV11-1
cdr3_length: 15
clone_size: many
cdr3_aa: CASSLVRTLNQPQHF
cdr3_nt: TGTGCCAGCAGCTTAGTAAGGACCCTCAATCAGCCCCAGCATTTT

d_call: TRBD1
j_call: TRBJ2-7
v_call: TRBV4-2
cdr3_length: 15
clone_size: -
cdr3_aa: CTSSPYRGSSYEQYF
cdr3_nt: TGTACCAGCAGCCCATACAGGGGGAGCTCCTACGAGCAGTACTTC

d_call: -
j_call: TRBJ2-5
v_call: TRBV6-1
cdr3_length: 11
clone_size: many
cdr3_aa: CASSVVETQYF
cdr3_nt: TGTGCCAGCAGTGTAGTAGAGACCCAGTACTTC

d_call: -
j_call: TRBJ2-5
v_call: TRBV11-2
cdr3_length: 16
clone_size: -
cdr3_aa: CTSSFSSAVLWETQYF
cdr3_nt: TGTACCAGCAGCTTCTCTAGTGCGGTCTTGTGGGAGACCCAGTACTTC

d_call: TRBD2
j_call: TRBJ2-7
v_call: TRBV6-5
cdr3_length: 14
clone_size: -
cdr3_aa: CASSYSSGNSEQYF
cdr3_nt: TGCGCCAGCAGTTACTCTAGCGGGAATAGTGAGCAGTACTTC

d_call: TRBD1
j_call: TRBJ1-5
v_call: TRBV28
cdr3_length: 15
clone_size: few
cdr3_aa: CASSLPGGGNQPQHF
cdr3_nt: TGTGCCAGCAGTTTGCCAGGGGGTGGCAATCAGCCCCAGCATTTT

d_call: TRBD1
j_call: TRBJ2-7
v_call: TRBV13
cdr3_length: 14
clone_size: -
cdr3_aa: CVSSLGGQDYEQYF
cdr3_nt: TGTGTCAGCAGCTTGGGGGGACAGGACTACGAGCAGTACTTC

d_call: TRBD2
j_call: TRBJ2-1
v_call: TRBV29-1
cdr3_length: 16
clone_size: many
cdr3_aa: CSVEGLKTSADNEQFF
cdr3_nt: TGCAGCGTTGAAGGGTTGAAAACTAGCGCCGACAATGAGCAGTTCTTC

d_call: -
j_call: TRBJ1-1
v_call: TRBV5-1
cdr3_length: 14
clone_size: -
cdr3_aa: CASSLGTSNTEAFF
cdr3_nt: TGCGCCAGCAGCTTGGGGACGTCCAACACTGAAGCTTTCTTT

d_call: -
j_call: TRBJ2-3
v_call: TRBV11-3
cdr3_length: 15
clone_size: many
cdr3_aa: CASSSGKGFTDTQYF
cdr3_nt: TGTGCCAGCAGCTCGGGGAAGGGGTTCACAGATACGCAGTATTTT

d_call: TRBD2
j_call: TRBJ2-7
v_call: TRBV5-5
cdr3_length: 15
clone_size: -
cdr3_aa: CASTIAGVVSYEQYF
cdr3_nt: TGTGCCAGCACCATAGCGGGAGTGGTAAGCTACGAGCAGTACTTC

d_call: TRBD1
j_call: TRBJ1-1
v_call: TRBV7-9
cdr3_length: 15
clone_size: -
cdr3_aa: CASSLSMTGDTEAFF
cdr3_nt: TGTGCCAGCAGCTTGTCGATGACAGGGGACACTGAAGCTTTCTTT